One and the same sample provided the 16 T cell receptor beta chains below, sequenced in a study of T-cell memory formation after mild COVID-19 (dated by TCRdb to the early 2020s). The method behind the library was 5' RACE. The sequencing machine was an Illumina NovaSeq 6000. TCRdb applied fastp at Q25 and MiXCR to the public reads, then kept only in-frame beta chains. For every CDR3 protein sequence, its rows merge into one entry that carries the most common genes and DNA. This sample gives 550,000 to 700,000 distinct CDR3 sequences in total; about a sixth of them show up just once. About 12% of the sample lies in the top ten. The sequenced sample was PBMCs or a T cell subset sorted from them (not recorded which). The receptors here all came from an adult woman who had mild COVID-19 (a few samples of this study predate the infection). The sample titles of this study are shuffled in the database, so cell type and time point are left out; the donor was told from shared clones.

The CDR3 loop reads CASSVSTSVSREQFF. In DNA form, the CDR3 reads TGTGCCAGCAGCGTATCGACTAGCGTCAGCCGTGAGCAGTTCTTC. The chain recombines TRBV9 with TRBJ2-1, with 8 bases matching TRBD2. Unmatched junction bases numbered 9, after V lost 1 base and J lost 9 bases. This CDR3 is 15 amino acids long. CDR1 is SGDLS and CDR2 is YYNGEE in the germline V gene.

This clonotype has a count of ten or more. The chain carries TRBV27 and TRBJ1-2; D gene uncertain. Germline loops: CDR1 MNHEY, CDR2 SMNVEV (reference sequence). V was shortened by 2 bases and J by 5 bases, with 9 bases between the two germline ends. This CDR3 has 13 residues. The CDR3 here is CASSLTHTYGYTF. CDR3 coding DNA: TGTGCCAGCAGTTTAACACATACGTATGGCTACACCTTC.

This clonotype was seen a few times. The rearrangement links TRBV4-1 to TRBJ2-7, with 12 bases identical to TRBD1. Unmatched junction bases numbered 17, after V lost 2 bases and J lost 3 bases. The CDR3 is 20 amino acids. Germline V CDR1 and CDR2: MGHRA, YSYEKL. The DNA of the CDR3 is TGCGCCAGCAGCCAAATTGAACCCGGGACAGGGGGCGGTCGACTCTACGAGCAGTACTTC. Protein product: CASSQIEPGTGGGRLYEQYF.

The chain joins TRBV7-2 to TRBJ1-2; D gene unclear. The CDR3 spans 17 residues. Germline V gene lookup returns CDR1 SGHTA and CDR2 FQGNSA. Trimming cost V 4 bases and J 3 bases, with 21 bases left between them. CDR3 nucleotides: TGTGCCAGCAGCTCAGACCTGAGCAATCTATTTGACTATGGCTACACCTTC. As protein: CASSSDLSNLFDYGYTF.

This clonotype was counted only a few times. Written as DNA, the CDR3 is TGCAGCGTTCGGGGACAGGGCGACGAGCAGTACTTC. Its translation: CSVRGQGDEQYF. The V and J genes are TRBV29-1 and TRBJ2-7, with 9 bases lining up with TRBD1. The CDR3 length is 12 residues. Germline trimming cut 5 bases from V and 5 bases from J; bases unmatched to any gene: 4. Germline assignment: CDR1 SQVTM and CDR2 ANQGSEA.

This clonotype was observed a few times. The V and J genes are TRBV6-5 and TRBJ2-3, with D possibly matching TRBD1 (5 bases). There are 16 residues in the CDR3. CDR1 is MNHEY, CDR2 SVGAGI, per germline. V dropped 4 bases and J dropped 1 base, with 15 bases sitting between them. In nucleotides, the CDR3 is TGTGCCAGCAGTTTGGTAGGGGCCCTGGGCACAGATACGCAGTATTTT. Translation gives CASSLVGALGTDTQYF.

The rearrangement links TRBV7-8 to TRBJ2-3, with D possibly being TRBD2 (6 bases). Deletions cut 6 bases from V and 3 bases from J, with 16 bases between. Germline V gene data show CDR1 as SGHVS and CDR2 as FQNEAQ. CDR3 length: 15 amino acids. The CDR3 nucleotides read TGTGCCAGCAGAAAAGAGGAGGGAGAGACAGATACGCAGTATTTT. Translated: CASRKEEGETDTQYF. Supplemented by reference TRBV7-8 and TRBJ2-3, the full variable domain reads GAGVSQSPRYKVAKRGQDVALRCDPISGHVSLFWYQQALGQGPEFLTYFQNEAQLDKSGLPSDRFFAERPEGSVSTLKIQRTQQEDSAVYLCASRKEEGETDTQYFGPGTRLTVL.

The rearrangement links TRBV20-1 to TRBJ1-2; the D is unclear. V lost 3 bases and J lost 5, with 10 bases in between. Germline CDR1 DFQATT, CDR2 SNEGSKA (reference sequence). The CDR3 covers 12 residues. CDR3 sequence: CSARDPMYGYTF. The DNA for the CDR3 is TGCAGTGCTAGGGACCCGATGTATGGCTACACCTTC.

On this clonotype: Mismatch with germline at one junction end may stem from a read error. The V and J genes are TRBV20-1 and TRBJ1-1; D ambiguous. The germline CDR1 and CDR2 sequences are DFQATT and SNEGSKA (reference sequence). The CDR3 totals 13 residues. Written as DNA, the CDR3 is TGCAGTGCTAGAGTTAAAGGGATCAGTACGGAAATCTTT. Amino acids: CSARVKGISTEIF.

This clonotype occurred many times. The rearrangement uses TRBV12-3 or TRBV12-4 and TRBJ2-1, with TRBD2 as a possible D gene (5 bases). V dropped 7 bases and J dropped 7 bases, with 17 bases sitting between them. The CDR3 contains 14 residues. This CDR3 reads CASTPEKAENEQFF. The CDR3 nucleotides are TGTGCCAGCACCCCTGAGAAAGCGGAGAATGAGCAGTTCTTC.

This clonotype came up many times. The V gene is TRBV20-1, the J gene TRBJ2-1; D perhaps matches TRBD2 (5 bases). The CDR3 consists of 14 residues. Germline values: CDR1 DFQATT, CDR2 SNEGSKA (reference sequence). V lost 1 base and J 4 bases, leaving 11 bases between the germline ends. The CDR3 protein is CSARGSGVYNEQFF. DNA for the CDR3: TGCAGTGCTAGAGGTTCCGGGGTGTACAATGAGCAGTTCTTC.

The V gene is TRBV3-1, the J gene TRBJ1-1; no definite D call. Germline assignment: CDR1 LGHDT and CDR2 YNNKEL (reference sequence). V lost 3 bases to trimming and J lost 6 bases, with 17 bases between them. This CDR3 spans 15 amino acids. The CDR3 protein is CASSQTLPGRAEAFF. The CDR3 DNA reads TGTGCCAGCAGCCAGACGCTCCCCGGAAGGGCTGAAGCTTTCTTT.

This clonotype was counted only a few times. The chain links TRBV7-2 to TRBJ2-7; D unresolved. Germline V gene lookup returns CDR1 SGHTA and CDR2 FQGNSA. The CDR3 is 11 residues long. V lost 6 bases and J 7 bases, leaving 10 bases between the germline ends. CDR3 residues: CASRAMGEQYF. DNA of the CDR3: TGTGCCAGCAGAGCAATGGGGGAGCAGTACTTC.

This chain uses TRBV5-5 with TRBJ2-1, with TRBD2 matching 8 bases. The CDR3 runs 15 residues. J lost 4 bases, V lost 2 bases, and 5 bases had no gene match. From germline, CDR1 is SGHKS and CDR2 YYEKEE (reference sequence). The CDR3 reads CASSFGLAKYNEQFF. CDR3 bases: TGTGCCAGCAGCTTCGGACTAGCAAAATACAATGAGCAGTTCTTC.

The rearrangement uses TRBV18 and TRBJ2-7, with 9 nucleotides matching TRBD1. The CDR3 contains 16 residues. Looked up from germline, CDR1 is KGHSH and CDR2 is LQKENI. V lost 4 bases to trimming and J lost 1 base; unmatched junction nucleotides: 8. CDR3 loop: CASSRAPGTGSYEQYF. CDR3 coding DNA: TGTGCCAGCTCACGCGCCCCGGGGACAGGGTCCTACGAGCAGTACTTC.

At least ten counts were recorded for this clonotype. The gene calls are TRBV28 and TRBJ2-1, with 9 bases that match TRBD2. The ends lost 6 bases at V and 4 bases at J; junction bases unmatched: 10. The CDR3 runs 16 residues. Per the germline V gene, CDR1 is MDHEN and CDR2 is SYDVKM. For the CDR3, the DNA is TGTGCCAGCAGGGGAATGGGCGGGAGGGGGTACAATGAGCAGTTCTTC. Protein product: CASRGMGGRGYNEQFF.